The 24 T cell receptor beta chains below come from one sample, sequenced in a study of T cell repertoires in cytomegalovirus infection (dated by TCRdb to about 2019). The data were produced on an Illumina HiSeq 1500. TCRdb reran the public reads through fastp at Q25 and MiXCR, keeping productive beta chains. Merged by CDR3 protein, the rows form single entries marked with the most common genes and DNA. For this sample the table gives around 450,000 distinct CDR3 sequences, of which approximately 10% were detected only once. Jointly, the top ten make up 10% of the sample. The sequenced sample consisted of PBMCs. All receptors derive from a human donor in good health (CMV status not recorded). Some clones in this sample may be carry-over from other donors' samples.

This clonotype has just a few counts. The CDR3 spells CASTVEILAGVPQNEQFF. CDR3 sequence (DNA): TGTGCCAGCACCGTCGAGATCTTAGCGGGAGTACCCCAAAATGAGCAGTTCTTC. This sequence joins TRBV12-3 or TRBV12-4 and TRBJ2-1, with TRBD2 matching 9 bases. This CDR3 has 18 amino acids. The V and J ends lost 7 bases and 7 bases, in that order; junction bases with no gene match: 20.

This clonotype has only a few counts. The chain employs TRBV20-1 and TRBJ1-1; perhaps TRBD1 as D (6 bases). The length of the CDR3 is 14 residues. Germline-derived CDR1 and CDR2 are DFQATT and SNEGSKA (reference sequence). The V gene lost 0 bases and the J gene lost 5 bases, with 13 bases spanning the gap. The CDR3 nucleotides are TGCAGTGCTAGAGATCAGGGGTGGGGGACTGAAGCTTTCTTT. Translating it yields CSARDQGWGTEAFF.

This clonotype was counted many times. A much larger clone lies a single base off, so this may be a read error. The chain couples TRBV12-3 or TRBV12-4 to TRBJ1-1; D is possibly TRBD1 (5 bases). V was pared by 3 bases and J by 3 bases, with 11 bases between. CDR3 length: 14 amino acids. CDR3 loop: CASSLAGRDTEAFF. For the CDR3, the DNA is TGTGCCAGCAGTTTGGCAGGGAGGGACACTGAAGCTTTCTTT.

There are a few counts of this clonotype. The V call is TRBV20-1, the J call TRBJ1-4, with D uncertain. Trimming took off 0 bases at V and 0 bases at J, with 11 bases between the two ends. The germline V gene encodes CDR1 DFQATT and CDR2 SNEGSKA (reference sequence). The length of the CDR3 is 16 residues. The CDR3 sequence is CSAREGGGATNEKLFF. In nucleotides, the CDR3 is TGCAGTGCTAGAGAAGGCGGAGGTGCAACTAATGAAAAACTGTTTTTT.

In this sample, this clonotype turned up a few times. The genes are TRBV6-1 and TRBJ2-1, with 8 bases identical to TRBD2. CDR1 and CDR2 from the germline V gene are MNHNS and SASEGT. Trimming took 6 bases from V and 4 from J; bases not matched to a gene: 8. The CDR3 runs 15 residues. The CDR3 reads CASRILAANYNEQFF. Written as DNA, the CDR3 is TGTGCCAGCAGAATACTAGCGGCAAATTACAATGAGCAGTTCTTC.

The rearrangement links TRBV11-2 to TRBJ1-1, with TRBD1 as a possible D gene (6 bases). The CDR3 sequence is 15 residues long. With 1 base removed from V and 1 base from J, the gap between germline ends came to 10 bases. Looked up from germline, CDR1 is SGHAT and CDR2 is FQNNGV. As DNA, the CDR3 is TGTGCCAGCAGCTTAGTCCTGACAGGGAACACTGAAGCTTTCTTT. Its translation: CASSLVLTGNTEAFF.

This clonotype showed up just a few times. The V and J genes are TRBV20-1 and TRBJ2-5, with D possibly being TRBD1 or TRBD2 (5 bases each). Trimming shortened V by 8 bases and J by 2 bases, and 15 bases separated the two germline ends. The V gene's germline CDR1 is DFQATT and CDR2 SNEGSKA (reference sequence). There are 13 residues in the CDR3. The CDR3 region has the DNA TGCAGTCCTTCCCCGGGACGTCAAGAGACCCAGTACTTC. Its protein product is CSPSPGRQETQYF.

This sequence joins TRBV29-1 and TRBJ1-1, with D maybe TRBD1 (5 bases). Trimming took 5 bases from V and 1 from J, leaving 11 bases between them. The CDR3 length is 13 residues. CDR1 is SQVTM and CDR2 is ANQGSEA in the germline V gene. The CDR3 nucleotides read TGCAGCGTTCAGCCCGGACAGAACACTGAAGCTTTCTTT. Its protein product is CSVQPGQNTEAFF.

This clonotype has at least ten counts. The chain joins TRBV12-3 or TRBV12-4 to TRBJ2-5; D is uncertain. The V and J ends lost 6 bases and 5 bases respectively, with 13 bases between them. CDR3 size: 13 residues. In nucleotides, the CDR3 is TGTGCCAGCAGCAGCCTTCTGGCCGAGACCCAGTACTTC. Encoded protein: CASSSLLAETQYF.

For this clonotype: One end of the junction is discordant with germline, which a read error may explain. J is TRBJ2-7 and V is TRBV7-8, with 9 positions matching TRBD2. The CDR3 consists of 15 residues. Looked up from germline, CDR1 is SGHVS and CDR2 is FQNEAQ. CDR3 nucleotides: TGTGCCAGCAGGACCTCCGGGACTAGCACCTACGGGCAGTACTTC. Protein: CASRTSGTSTYGQYF. Looking up the rest from reference TRBV7-8 and TRBJ2-7 gives the full variable domain: GAGVSQSPRYKVAKRGQDVALRCDPISGHVSLFWYQQALGQGPEFLTYFQNEAQLDKSGLPSDRFFAERPEGSVSTLKIQRTQQEDSAVYLCASRTSGTSTYGQYFGPGTRLTVT.

This clonotype was detected ten times or more. This chain links TRBV3-1 with TRBJ1-4; the D is unclear. This CDR3 has 12 amino acids. Trimming pared 3 bases from V and 3 bases from J, leaving 2 bases between. Germline lookup yields CDR1 LGHDT and CDR2 YNNKEL (reference sequence). The CDR3 DNA reads as TGTGCCAGCAGCCACGCTAATGAAAAACTGTTTTTT. Its protein product is CASSHANEKLFF.

This clonotype was counted ten times or more. The chain combines TRBV4-1 with TRBJ2-3; 7 bases map to TRBD2. V lost 0 bases and J lost 3; bases outside the gene matches: 9. The CDR3 loop spans 17 amino acids. Germline V gives CDR1 MGHRA, CDR2 YSYEKL. The CDR3 DNA sequence: TGCGCCAGCAGCCAAGATGGTACGGCGGGAGTGACAGATACGCAGTATTTT. Amino acid sequence: CASSQDGTAGVTDTQYF.

The sample holds many counts of this clonotype. This sequence joins TRBV20-1 and TRBJ2-7; 8 bases are shared with TRBD1. The CDR3 runs 16 residues. V was clipped by 1 base and J by 0 bases; unmatched bases: 8. The germline V gene encodes CDR1 DFQATT and CDR2 SNEGSKA (reference sequence). The CDR3 DNA is TGCAGTGCTAGAGCCCTACTCAGGGGGCCCTCCTACGAGCAGTACTTC. Translating it yields CSARALLRGPSYEQYF.

This clonotype was counted at least ten times. J is TRBJ2-5 and V is TRBV29-1; the D gene is possibly TRBD1 (6 bases). V shed 6 bases and J shed 1 base, with 15 bases lying between them. Germline V gene data show CDR1 as SQVTM and CDR2 as ANQGSEA. CDR3 length: 14 amino acids. CDR3 DNA: TGCAGCGTAGACCACAGGGATGGCCAAGAGACCCAGTACTTC. This codes for CSVDHRDGQETQYF.

The chain has TRBV29-1 and TRBJ2-5; 7 nucleotides match TRBD2. The CDR3 consists of 13 residues. Trimming at V came to 6 bases and at J to 4 bases, leaving 8 bases not matched to a gene. CDR1 and CDR2 (germline): SQVTM, ANQGSEA. The CDR3 DNA is TGCAGCGTCCGAGCGCGGGAGCGAGAGACCCAGTACTTC. Protein: CSVRARERETQYF.

This clonotype has a count of ten or more. The chain uses TRBV27 and TRBJ2-7; 9 nucleotides match TRBD2. The CDR3 extends over 14 amino acids. The junction had 2 bases not matched to a gene; V was cut back by 2 bases and J by 3 bases. Looked up from germline, CDR1 is MNHEY and CDR2 is SMNVEV (reference sequence). The CDR3 spells CASSLVREGYEQYF. Written as DNA, the CDR3 is TGTGCCAGCAGTTTAGTGCGGGAGGGCTACGAGCAGTACTTC.

There are many counts of this clonotype. The V call is TRBV11-1, the J call TRBJ2-7; 7 bases fit TRBD2. This CDR3 is built from 12 residues. Trimming at V came to 3 bases and at J to 6 bases, leaving 2 bases not matched to a gene. CDR1 and CDR2 from the germline V gene are SGHAT and FQDESV (reference sequence). This CDR3 is CASSFSSGEQYF. The CDR3 bases are TGTGCCAGCAGCTTTTCTAGCGGCGAGCAGTACTTC.

This clonotype came up many times. The chain uses TRBV7-9 and TRBJ2-5, with D possibly matching TRBD2 (7 bases). V lost 3 bases and J lost 2, with 13 bases in between. CDR1 is SEHNR and CDR2 is FQNEAQ in the germline V gene (reference sequence). The CDR3 covers 15 residues. Here the CDR3 reads CASSFEGGGQETQYF. The DNA for the CDR3 is TGTGCCAGCAGCTTTGAAGGGGGAGGGCAAGAGACCCAGTACTTC.

In its sample, this clonotype was seen a few times. V gene TRBV18 combines with J gene TRBJ2-5; 13 bases line up with TRBD2. CDR1 and CDR2 (germline): KGHSH, LQKENI. J gave up 5 bases and V 3 bases, and 6 bases lay outside the gene matches. This CDR3 comprises 16 residues. CDR3 DNA: TGTGCCAGCTCACCTCTCGGGACTAGCGGGGTTGAGACCCAGTACTTC. Amino acids: CASSPLGTSGVETQYF.

The table lists this clonotype with many counts. The genes are TRBV12-3 or TRBV12-4 and TRBJ1-1; a weak D match, TRBD1 (6 bases). V was clipped by 6 bases and J by 3 bases, with 23 bases between them. This CDR3 comprises 17 residues. This chain's CDR3 is CASSSATLQGSDTEAFF. The CDR3 bases are TGTGCCAGCAGCTCAGCCACCCTACAGGGTTCGGACACTGAAGCTTTCTTT.

This clonotype appeared many times. The genes are TRBV5-1 and TRBJ2-7, with 7 nucleotides matching TRBD2. The CDR3 is 15 residues long. The germline CDR1 and CDR2 sequences are SGHRS and YFSETQ. Losses at the gene ends were 4 bases for V and 2 bases for J; bases not matched to a gene: 9. The CDR3 loop reads CASSQGSGGAYEQYF. DNA for the CDR3: TGCGCCAGCAGCCAAGGGTCGGGGGGTGCCTACGAGCAGTACTTC.

This sequence joins TRBV9 and TRBJ1-2; D call uncertain. The V and J ends lost 2 bases and 3 bases respectively, with 5 bases between them. The CDR3 has 12 amino acids. CDR1 is SGDLS, CDR2 YYNGEE, per germline. CDR3 nucleotides: TGTGCCAGCAGCGTCCAGGACTATGGCTACACCTTC. Protein product: CASSVQDYGYTF.

This clonotype was seen more than once but under ten times. V gene TRBV4-2 combines with J gene TRBJ2-3; 8 nucleotides agree with TRBD2. With V trimmed by 7 bases and J by 0 bases, 6 bases remained unmatched. The CDR3 length is 15 residues. Germline V gene sequence: CDR1 LGHNA, CDR2 YNFKEQ. CDR3 sequence: CASTRSGTSTDTQYF. The CDR3 nucleotides read TGTGCCAGCACCCGTAGCGGGACTAGCACAGATACGCAGTATTTT.

This clonotype has at least ten counts. The chain uses TRBV7-3 and TRBJ2-5; 8 nucleotides line up with TRBD1. The germline gives CDR1 SGHTA, CDR2 FQGTGA. V lost 5 bases, J lost 7 bases, and 6 bases stayed unmatched. The CDR3 covers 13 residues. In nucleotides, the CDR3 is TGTGCCAGCAGCCTGACAGGGGACGGGACCCAGTACTTC. Translated, it gives CASSLTGDGTQYF.